Reported below is one TCR beta chain. The data are from a study of blood T cell repertoires in COVID-19. Study-level information: The United States, Italy and Spain were the sources of the acute and convalescent COVID-19 samples. The analysed material was cDNA or gDNA that came from T cells, B-cell-depleted T cells, or PBMCs.

Profiled with immunoSEQ multiplex PCR; TCRdb holds only in-frame clones, not every one. The repertoire includes about 59,000 clones, approximately 90% of them detected once, and more than 15% sits in the top ten. The CDR3 length is 14 residues. Germline CDR1 reads SGHRS; CDR2 reads YFSETQ. V lost 0 bases to trimming and J lost 3 bases; unmatched junction nucleotides: 2. The chain has TRBV5-1 and TRBJ2-7; TRBD1 agrees at 8 bases. Specimen: peripheral blood. This sequence originates from a man older than 75 with acute or convalescent COVID-19. CDR3 region: CASSLGQGIYEQYF. CDR3 nucleotide sequence: TGCGCCAGCAGCTTGGGACAGGGGATCTACGAGCAGTACTTC.